The TCR beta chain under discussion was sequenced for a study of blood T cells in healthy people across ages. Overall study findings and caveats: Observed TCR beta diversity per million T cells went down as age went up. This fall followed a roughly linear course with age. Both higher diversity and more naive CD4+ cells marked long-lived donors when set against aged donors.

Germline CDR1 and CDR2: WSHSY and SAAADI. The CDR3 runs to 14 residues. Regarding this clonotype: Its antigen is unidentified. One end of the junction is discordant with germline, which a read error may explain.

The total RNA that was extracted per sample amounted to at least 5 micrograms. For the second PCR, which ran for roughly 6 to 12 cycles, a sample-barcoded 5' primer and a J-beta primer mix were used. All cDNA molecules were each tagged by a template-switch adaptor with 12 random nucleotides. A single record per CDR3 protein comes from TCRdb applying MiXCR to the 5' RACE reads. The data hold 1.5 million to 2 million distinct CDR3 sequences, with around 36% observed a single time. The chain carries TRBV10-2 and TRBJ2-3; TRBD1 might be the D (6 bases). The clonotype originates from a woman in her 30s in good health. Sequenced: blood. The CDR3 DNA is TGCACCAGCAGGGGCGCGACTAGCACAGATACGCAGTATTTT. This encodes CTSRGATSTDTQYF.